This T cell receptor beta chain comes out of a study of cytomegalovirus exposure and HLA in healthy donors. Regarding the study as a whole: Among the sequence variants, a highly shared cluster was likely an artifact of sequencing. The authors assumed roughly uniform sequencing depth across donors for presence/absence analyses. When analyzed later, the rates of TCR association showed variation by HLA locus, with DRB1 the most and HLA-C the fewest.

The PCR was carried out with 60 Vbeta primers and 13 Jbeta primers. Sequencing was performed with immunoSEQ multiplex PCR; in TCRdb, only in-frame clones are kept and a portion is missing. The data show 150,000 to 200,000 clones, roughly 77% seen once. The CDR3 runs 15 residues. V shed 5 bases and J 5 bases; nucleotides not matched to a gene: 10. The germline V gene encodes CDR1 LNHDA and CDR2 SQIVND (reference sequence). As to this clone: Its target is not known.

Sequencing input: PBMCs. The gene calls are TRBV19 and TRBJ2-3; 7 bases are a match to TRBD2. This clonotype was obtained from a woman in her fifties or sixties in good health and CMV-seronegative. Written as DNA, the CDR3 is TGTGCCAGTAGTGTAGGCGGGAGTGTTAAAGATACGCAGTATTTT. This sequence encodes CASSVGGSVKDTQYF.